The 25 T cell receptor beta chains presented below share a single source sample, sequenced in a study of neurological immune-mediated disorders. A single record per CDR3 protein comes from TCRdb applying MiXCR to the 5' RACE reads. The repertoire holds some 46,000 distinct CDR3 sequences, with about 9.4% as singletons. The sample taken for sequencing was PBMCs. Receptors were obtained from a man aged 65 to 79 with HTLV-1-associated myelopathy (HAM/TSP).

This clonotype occurred many times. This chain joins TRBV7-2 and TRBJ2-3; tentatively, D is TRBD1 or TRBD2 (5 bases each). V was shortened by 1 base and J by 5 bases, with 10 bases between the two germline ends. CDR3 length: 14 residues. Germline V CDR1 and CDR2: SGHTA, FQGNSA. CDR3 in amino acids: CASSLVVGGDTQYF. CDR3 sequence (DNA): TGTGCCAGCAGCTTAGTTGTTGGGGGAGATACGCAGTATTTT.

In its sample, this clonotype was seen many times. The chain couples TRBV10-3 to TRBJ2-5, with 10 bases lining up with TRBD2. Germline V gives CDR1 ENHRY, CDR2 SYGVKD. There are 14 residues in the CDR3. Germline trimming cut 6 bases from V and 3 bases from J; bases unmatched to any gene: 4. The CDR3 reads CAISKSGREETQYF. As DNA, the CDR3 is TGTGCCATCAGCAAGAGCGGGAGGGAAGAGACCCAGTACTTC.

This clonotype has at least ten counts. CDR3 DNA: TGTGCCAGCAGCTTGCGGGCGGAAAACATTCAGTACTTC. Amino acid sequence: CASSLRAENIQYF. The gene calls are TRBV7-2 and TRBJ2-4; D may be TRBD2 (5 bases). The germline gives CDR1 SGHTA, CDR2 FQGNSA. The V and J ends lost 3 bases and 5 bases respectively, with 8 bases between them. The CDR3 is 13 amino acids.

In its sample, this clonotype was seen many times. The chain employs TRBV28 and TRBJ2-7, with D unclear. This CDR3 has 12 amino acids. V gave up 5 bases and J gave up 6 bases, with 11 bases separating them. Germline loops: CDR1 MDHEN, CDR2 SYDVKM. CDR3 protein: CASSPSLGEQYF. CDR3 DNA sequence: TGTGCCAGCAGTCCATCCCTCGGCGAGCAGTACTTC.

This clonotype was found once. A much larger clone lies a single base off, so this may be a read error. V usage is TRBV11-2 and J usage is TRBJ2-2; D not certain. The CDR3 is 14 residues long. Germline-derived CDR1 and CDR2 are SGHAT and FQNNGV. The CDR3 DNA sequence: TGTGCCAGCAGCTTAACATCGTACACCTGGGAGCTGTTTTTT. As protein: CASSLTSYTWELFF. The complete variable domain, with remaining parts taken from reference TRBV11-2 and TRBJ2-2, reads EAGVAQSPRYKIIEKRQSVAFWCNPISGHATLYWYQQILGQGPKLLIQFQNNGVVDDSQLPKDRFSAERLKGVDSTLKIQPAKLEDSAVYLCASSLTSYTWELFFGEGSRLTVL.

This clonotype was observed at least ten times. The rearrangement uses TRBV6-4 and TRBJ1-6, with D unresolved. The CDR3 loop spans 14 amino acids. V lost 6 bases, J lost 13 bases, and 19 bases lay in between. Germline V CDR1 and CDR2: MRHNA, SNTAGT. CDR3 bases: TGTGCCAGCAGCAATCGGGTTCCCAGATCGCCCCTCCACTTT. Translating gives CASSNRVPRSPLHF.

In its sample, this clonotype was seen a few times. The chain joins TRBV6-6 to TRBJ2-1; 12 bases line up with TRBD1. Germline V gene lookup returns CDR1 MNHNY and CDR2 SVGAGI (reference sequence). CDR3 length: 16 amino acids. V shed 0 bases and J 8 bases; nucleotides not matched to a gene: 5. Here the CDR3 reads CASSYSGTGGSDEQFF. The CDR3 DNA reads TGTGCCAGCAGTTACTCGGGGACAGGGGGCTCCGATGAGCAGTTCTTC.

This clonotype was detected ten times or more. The chain carries TRBV10-3 and TRBJ2-5; tentatively, D is TRBD1 or TRBD2 (5 bases each). CDR1 is ENHRY, CDR2 SYGVKD, per germline. This CDR3 is 13 amino acids long. V was cut by 4 bases and J by 3 bases, with 9 bases left in between. CDR3 in DNA: TGTGCCATCAGTGTTGAGGGGAAAGAGACCCAGTACTTC. Residues: CAISVEGKETQYF.

V and J are TRBV7-8 and TRBJ2-1; TRBD2 matches 10 bases. Germline CDR1 and CDR2: SGHVS and FQNEAQ. The CDR3 runs to 19 residues. V shed 2 bases, J shed 4 bases, and the junction held 14 bases outside the gene matches. The chain's CDR3 is CASSLPSGSGGLGYNEQFF. CDR3 DNA: TGTGCCAGCAGCTTACCTAGCGGGAGTGGGGGCCTTGGGTACAATGAGCAGTTCTTC. The variable domain in full, with the rest retrieved from reference TRBV7-8 and TRBJ2-1, is GAGVSQSPRYKVAKRGQDVALRCDPISGHVSLFWYQQALGQGPEFLTYFQNEAQLDKSGLPSDRFFAERPEGSVSTLKIQRTQQEDSAVYLCASSLPSGSGGLGYNEQFFGPGTRLTVL.

The table lists this clonotype with many counts. The J gene is TRBJ2-7, the V gene TRBV7-2; weak D call: TRBD1 (6 bases). Germline CDR1 SGHTA, CDR2 FQGNSA. This CDR3 comprises 13 residues. V shed 4 bases and J shed 3 bases, with 10 bases lying between them. Written as DNA, the CDR3 is TGTGCCAGCAGCTCTGGACAGAACTACGAGCAGTACTTC. It is translated as CASSSGQNYEQYF.

In this sample, this clonotype turned up many times. The chain carries TRBV9 and TRBJ2-1; 12 bases align to TRBD2. CDR1 is SGDLS, CDR2 YYNGEE, per germline. The CDR3 covers 15 residues. Trimming at V came to 3 bases and at J to 4 bases, leaving 2 bases not matched to a gene. The CDR3 nucleotides read TGTGCCAGCAGCGGGACTAGCGGGAATTACAATGAGCAGTTCTTC. Translating it yields CASSGTSGNYNEQFF.

At least ten counts were recorded for this clonotype. V is TRBV12-3 or TRBV12-4 and J is TRBJ2-2; D is perhaps TRBD1 or TRBD2 (6 bases each). The CDR3 length is 15 residues. The V end was cut by 8 bases, the J end by 6 bases, with 19 bases between. CDR3 bases: TGTGCCAGCCACCTGTTCGGGGGCCGGGCCGGGGAGCTGTTTTTT. Its translation: CASHLFGGRAGELFF.

This clonotype has a count of ten or more. The chain links TRBV28 to TRBJ2-5, with 8 bases aligning to TRBD2. The CDR3 runs to 16 residues. J lost 4 bases, V lost 5 bases, and 12 bases had no gene match. The V gene's germline CDR1 is MDHEN and CDR2 SYDVKM. DNA for the CDR3: TGTGCCAGCAGTCTAGCGGGCGGGTTAAGGGGAGAGACCCAGTACTTC. It codes for CASSLAGGLRGETQYF.

At least ten counts were recorded for this clonotype. V and J are TRBV29-1 and TRBJ2-1; 12 positions match TRBD2. Losses at the gene ends were 7 bases for V and 0 bases for J; bases not matched to a gene: 7. This CDR3 comprises 16 residues. The germline gives CDR1 SQVTM, CDR2 ANQGSEA. As DNA, the CDR3 is TGCAGCGCCGACGGACTAGCGGGACTCTCCTACAATGAGCAGTTCTTC. Its translation: CSADGLAGLSYNEQFF.

This clonotype was detected many times. The chain couples TRBV20-1 to TRBJ2-6, with D perhaps TRBD2 (5 bases). Trimming shortened V by 5 bases and J by 2 bases, and 10 bases separated the two germline ends. Germline CDR1 DFQATT, CDR2 SNEGSKA (reference sequence). The CDR3 spans 14 residues. The CDR3 protein is CSAYGGTGANVLTF. For the CDR3, the DNA is TGCAGTGCTTATGGAGGCACTGGGGCCAACGTCCTGACTTTC.

In this sample, this clonotype turned up many times. The chain links TRBV7-3 to TRBJ2-3, with TRBD1 matching 9 bases. Trimming cost V 5 bases and J 0 bases; bases outside gene matches: 3. This CDR3 is built from 15 residues. The germline V gene has CDR1 SGHTA and CDR2 FQGTGA. The CDR3 nucleotides read TGTGCCAGCAGCAGGGACAGGGCCAGCACAGATACGCAGTATTTT. Amino acids: CASSRDRASTDTQYF.

This clonotype was picked up many times. The V gene is TRBV12-3 or TRBV12-4, the J gene TRBJ2-2; no clear D gene. V was cut by 3 bases and J by 0 bases, with 5 bases left in between. CDR3 size: 14 residues. CDR3 region: CASSLRSNTGELFF. The CDR3 DNA follows: TGTGCCAGCAGTTTGCGGTCGAACACCGGGGAGCTGTTTTTT.

Comments on this clonotype: This may come from a read error, since a much larger clone is one base off. The chain couples TRBV5-6 to TRBJ2-1, with 7 bases that match TRBD2. The junction had 6 bases not matched to a gene; V was cut back by 0 bases and J by 3 bases. Germline lookup yields CDR1 SGHDT and CDR2 YYEEEE. The CDR3 has 16 residues. The DNA for the CDR3 is TGTGCCAGCAGCTTGGTAGCTAGCGGTTACTACAATGAGCAGTTCTTC. Its translation: CASSLVASGYYNEQFF.

This clonotype was found many times. The genes are TRBV7-9 and TRBJ2-3; D not certain. CDR3 length equals 13 residues. The germline V and J ends were trimmed by 11 bases and 2 bases, with 14 bases remaining between them. Looked up from germline, CDR1 is SEHNR and CDR2 is FQNEAQ (reference sequence). CDR3 bases: TGTGCCGAGCTACCCACCAACACAGATACGCAGTATTTT. As protein: CAELPTNTDTQYF.

This clonotype was detected only a few times. CDR3 nucleotides: TGCGCCAGCAGCCAAGACGCGGCGGGGGGTAGGGAAATGACCTTC. Its protein product is CASSQDAAGGREMTF. The chain combines TRBV4-3 with TRBJ1-2, with D tentatively TRBD1 (5 bases). CDR1 and CDR2 (germline): LGHNA, YSLEER. CDR3 size: 15 residues. Trimming stripped 0 bases from V and 14 bases from J, with 22 bases between.

This clonotype was detected many times. The V gene is TRBV20-1, the J gene TRBJ1-1, with D unresolved. The CDR3 length is 13 residues. Germline V gives CDR1 DFQATT, CDR2 SNEGSKA (reference sequence). V gave up 2 bases and J gave up 0 bases, with 7 bases separating them. The CDR3 nucleotides are TGCAGTGCTAGATTAGGGATGAACACTGAAGCTTTCTTT. It encodes CSARLGMNTEAFF.

This clonotype was seen ten or more times. V gene TRBV7-8 combines with J gene TRBJ2-3, with D possibly TRBD1 on 5 matching bases. Germline values: CDR1 SGHVS, CDR2 FQNEAQ. This CDR3 spans 14 amino acids. V was pared by 5 bases and J by 5 bases, with 14 bases between. The CDR3 coding sequence is TGTGCCAGCAGCCAAAACCCTAGGGGAGATACGCAGTATTTT. Its protein product is CASSQNPRGDTQYF.

V is TRBV11-2 and J is TRBJ2-1, with D maybe TRBD1 (5 bases). This CDR3 comprises 14 residues. Germline CDR1 is SGHAT and CDR2 is FQNNGV. The V gene lost 5 bases and the J gene lost 4 bases, with 12 bases spanning the gap. CDR3 DNA sequence: TGTGCCAGCAGCCCAGATGGGGCATACAATGAGCAGTTCTTC. Translating it yields CASSPDGAYNEQFF.

In its sample, this clonotype was seen many times. The V call is TRBV28, the J call TRBJ2-5; D assignment may be TRBD1 or TRBD2 (5 bases each). CDR3 length: 17 amino acids. In germline, CDR1 is MDHEN, CDR2 SYDVKM. V lost 6 bases and J 5 bases, leaving 25 bases between the germline ends. The CDR3 region is CASRLRGFTGTGETQYF. The CDR3 DNA reads as TGTGCCAGCAGGCTACGGGGTTTTACCGGGACGGGGGAGACCCAGTACTTC. The full variable domain, rest sourced from reference TRBV28 and TRBJ2-5, is DVKVTQSSRYLVKRTGEKVFLECVQDMDHENMFWYRQDPGLGLRLIYFSYDVKMKEKGDIPEGYSVSREKKERFSLILESASTNQTSMYLCASRLRGFTGTGETQYFGPGTRLLVL.

The genes are TRBV21-1 and TRBJ1-5. TRBV21-1 is labeled a pseudogene. The CDR3 runs 13 residues. The CDR3 nucleotides read TGTGCCAGCAGGACACCGGCATATCAGCCCCAGCATTTT. Translation: CASRTPAYQPQHF.